These T cell receptor beta chains were read from a single sample in a study of cytomegalovirus exposure and HLA in healthy donors. TCRdb keeps only in-frame clones here, not all; method: immunoSEQ multiplex PCR. The table records around 150,000 clones, more than 75% of them present only once. The sample taken for sequencing was PBMCs. The receptors were sampled from a middle-aged man in good health and CMV-seronegative. The CDR3 runs from the conserved cysteine through the conserved F or W. A D gene is named only where the DNA matches it firmly. Rows give clone size only sometimes, using once, few, many, or a class for an expanded clone.

cdr3_length	v_call	clone_size	d_call	j_call	cdr3_aa	cdr3_nt
15	TRBV6-1	-	-	TRBJ2-2	CASSDITKNTGELFF	TGTGCCAGCAGTGATATTACTAAGAACACCGGGGAGCTGTTTTTT
16	TRBV11-2	once	TRBD1	TRBJ1-2	CASSLDGQGAEYGYTF	TGTGCCAGCAGCTTAGACGGACAGGGGGCGGAATATGGCTACACCTTC
13	TRBV27	-	-	TRBJ1-2	CASSPTAGNGYTF	TGTGCCAGCAGCCCAACTGCAGGGAATGGCTACACCTTC
11	TRBV30	-	-	TRBJ2-1	CAWSVANEQFF	TGTGCCTGGAGTGTAGCCAATGAGCAGTTCTTC
15	TRBV19	-	-	TRBJ2-1	CASSIDLEVYNEQFF	TGTGCCAGTAGTATCGATCTAGAGGTATACAATGAGCAGTTCTTC
15	TRBV19	-	TRBD2	TRBJ2-3	CASTDGGAGTDTQYF	TGTGCCAGTACTGACGGGGGGGCGGGCACAGATACGCAGTATTTT
14	TRBV2	-	TRBD2	TRBJ2-1	CASSSGRLYNEQFF	TGTGCCAGCAGTTCCGGGAGGCTTTACAATGAGCAGTTCTTC
15	TRBV7-8	-	-	TRBJ1-1	CASSRERFPNTEAFF	TGTGCCAGCAGCCGGGAACGGTTTCCGAACACTGAAGCTTTCTTT
15	TRBV5-1	-	-	TRBJ2-7	CASSHQDLLPYEQYF	TGCGCCAGCAGCCACCAGGATCTGCTGCCATACGAGCAGTACTTC
14	TRBV2	-	TRBD1	TRBJ1-5	CASSGGQGVQPQHF	TGTGCCAGCAGTGGGGGACAGGGGGTTCAGCCCCAGCATTTT
15	TRBV6-1	-	TRBD1	TRBJ2-7	CASSEFRGISYEQYF	TGTGCCAGCAGTGAGTTCAGGGGGATCTCCTACGAGCAGTACTTC
15	TRBV7-3	-	TRBD2	TRBJ2-3	CASSLTGGAQDTQYF	TGTGCCAGCAGCTTAACCGGGGGGGCTCAAGATACGCAGTATTTT
15	TRBV2	-	-	TRBJ1-5	CASSPGDYSNQPQHF	TGTGCCAGCAGTCCAGGGGATTATAGCAATCAGCCCCAGCATTTT
17	TRBV11-1	once	TRBD1	TRBJ1-1	CASSFNRGLGVNTEAFF	TGTGCCAGCAGCTTTAACAGGGGATTAGGTGTGAACACTGAAGCTTTCTTT
14	TRBV7-2	-	-	TRBJ1-2	CASSLGPGDYGYTF	TGTGCCAGCAGCTTAGGACCGGGGGACTATGGCTACACCTTC
12	TRBV28	few	-	TRBJ1-2	CASSPRDYGYTF	TGTGCCAGCAGCCCTCGCGACTATGGCTACACCTTC
13	TRBV10-3	-	-	TRBJ1-4	CAISARTNEKLFF	TGTGCCATCAGTGCGCGGACTAATGAAAAACTGTTTTTT
14	TRBV4-1	-	TRBD2	TRBJ2-7	CASSQLTSGYEQYF	TGCGCCAGCAGCCAGCTAACTAGCGGGTACGAGCAGTACTTC
14	TRBV4-3	-	-	TRBJ1-6	CASSPTGGISPLHF	TGCGCCAGCAGCCCAACCGGGGGGATCTCACCCCTCCACTTT
15	TRBV19	-	TRBD2	TRBJ2-4	CASSISSSGENIQYF	TGTGCCAGTAGTATATCCTCTAGCGGGGAAAACATTCAGTACTTC
15	TRBV7-9	-	-	TRBJ1-1	CASSRPLVSGTEAFF	TGTGCCAGCAGCCGCCCCCTCGTGAGCGGCACTGAAGCTTTCTTT
15	TRBV14	-	TRBD2	TRBJ2-5	CASSRRDYAQETQYF	TGTGCCAGCAGCCGCCGGGACTACGCCCAAGAGACCCAGTACTTC
14	TRBV18	-	-	TRBJ2-7	CASSPRAQSYEQYF	TGTGCCAGCTCACCACGTGCCCAGTCCTACGAGCAGTACTTC
15	TRBV30	-	TRBD2	TRBJ2-1	CAWNGLGTSYNEQFF	TGTGCCTGGAATGGTCTCGGGACTAGCTACAATGAGCAGTTCTTC
14	TRBV5-1	-	TRBD2	TRBJ2-7	CASSLAGSGAEQYF	TGCGCCAGCAGCTTGGCCGGTAGCGGGGCCGAGCAGTACTTC
14	TRBV21-1	-	-	TRBJ1-1	CASKIFGGPTEAFF	TGTGCCAGCAAAATCTTCGGGGGGCCTACTGAAGCTTTCTTT
14	TRBV5-1	-	-	TRBJ1-2	CASSPGGSNYGYTF	TGCGCCAGCAGCCCCGGGGGGTCTAACTATGGCTACACCTTC
17	TRBV19	few	TRBD1	TRBJ2-5	CASSARSGQAFQETQYF	TGTGCCAGTAGTGCCAGGTCTGGACAGGCTTTCCAAGAGACCCAGTACTTC
16	TRBV2	-	TRBD2	TRBJ2-3	CASSGLAGGEKGTQYF	TGTGCCAGCAGTGGGCTAGCGGGGGGCGAAAAAGGTACGCAGTATTTT
14	TRBV9	-	TRBD2	TRBJ2-1	CASSVTLADNEQFF	TGTGCCAGCAGCGTAACCCTAGCGGACAATGAGCAGTTCTTC
16	TRBV5-1	-	TRBD1	TRBJ1-6	CASSLTQGSYNSPLHF	TGCGCCAGCAGCTTGACACAGGGGTCCTATAATTCACCCCTCCACTTT
15	TRBV7-9	-	-	TRBJ2-4	CASSSGSMAKNIQYF	TGTGCCAGCAGCTCTGGTAGTATGGCCAAAAACATTCAGTACTTC
15	TRBV29-1	-	-	TRBJ2-2	CSVDEGRGDTGELFF	TGCAGCGTTGACGAAGGCAGGGGTGACACCGGGGAGCTGTTTTTT
14	TRBV6-6	-	TRBD1	TRBJ2-7	CASSAGTGGYEQYF	TGTGCCAGCAGCGCCGGGACAGGGGGCTACGAGCAGTACTTC
17	TRBV5-1	medium-sized	TRBD2	TRBJ2-3	CASSRGTGTSSTDTQYF	TGCGCCAGCAGCAGGGGGACCGGGACTAGCAGCACAGATACGCAGTATTTT
17	TRBV18	-	TRBD2	TRBJ2-3	CASSRLAGAKSTDTQYF	TGTGCCAGCTCACGGCTAGCGGGGGCCAAAAGCACAGATACGCAGTATTTT
13	TRBV11-3	few	-	TRBJ2-7	CASSLDSFYEQYF	TGTGCCAGCAGCTTGGACAGTTTCTACGAGCAGTACTTC
16	TRBV5-1	-	-	TRBJ2-2	CASSLPQGKRDGELFF	TGCGCCAGCAGCTTGCCCCAGGGGAAAAGGGACGGGGAGCTGTTTTTT
16	TRBV19	-	TRBD1	TRBJ2-6	CASSIAGGSGANVLTF	TGTGCCAGTAGTATTGCAGGGGGCTCCGGGGCCAACGTCCTGACTTTC
12	TRBV6-1	-	-	TRBJ1-2	CASSESSYGYTF	TGTGCCAGCAGTGAATCCTCCTATGGCTACACCTTC